The present TCR beta chain was sequenced within a study of Ad26.COV2.S vaccination and SARS-CoV-2 variants. Study-wide results and limits: It was reported that spike-specific CD8+ and CD4+ T cell responses were substantially broad after vaccination. Spike-specific TCR breadth was greater in vaccine than placebo recipients. With respect to non-spike TCR breadth, vaccine and placebo recipients were similar.

Regarding this clone: Its antigen remains unknown.

Per germline, CDR1 MNHNY and CDR2 SVGAGI (reference sequence). With 7 bases clipped from V and 5 bases from J, the junction kept 10 bases outside the gene matches. The CDR3 extends over 15 amino acids. Clones were read by immunoSEQ multiplex PCR, and TCRdb kept only the in-frame ones, dropping some. The repertoire holds more than 150,000 clones, 87% seen once, with around 6.1% in the top ten. Material: peripheral blood, obtained after recovery from COVID-19. This sequence originates from a human donor who had recovered from COVID-19. The V call is TRBV6-6, the J call TRBJ2-7; 11 bases fit TRBD1. CDR3 amino acids: CASTPRTGGPHEQYF. The CDR3 nucleotides are TGTGCCAGCACCCCCCGGACAGGGGGCCCCCACGAGCAGTACTTC.